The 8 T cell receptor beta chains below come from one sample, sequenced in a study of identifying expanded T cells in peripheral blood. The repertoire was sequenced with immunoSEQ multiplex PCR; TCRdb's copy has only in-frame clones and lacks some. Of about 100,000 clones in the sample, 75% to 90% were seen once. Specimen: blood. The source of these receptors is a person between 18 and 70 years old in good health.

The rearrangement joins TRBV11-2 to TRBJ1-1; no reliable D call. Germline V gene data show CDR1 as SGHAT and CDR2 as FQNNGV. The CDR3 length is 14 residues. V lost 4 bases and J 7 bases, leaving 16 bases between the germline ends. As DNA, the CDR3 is TGTGCCAGCAGCTCCCTCGTCGGGTTGTTTGAAGCTTTCTTT. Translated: CASSSLVGLFEAFF.

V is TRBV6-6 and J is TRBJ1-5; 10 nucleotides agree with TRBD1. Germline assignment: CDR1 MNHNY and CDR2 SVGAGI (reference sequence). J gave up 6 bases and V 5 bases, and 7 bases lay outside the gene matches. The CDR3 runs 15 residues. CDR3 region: CASSRQRQGAQPQHF. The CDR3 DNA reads TGTGCCAGCAGTCGGCAAAGACAGGGGGCTCAGCCCCAGCATTTT.

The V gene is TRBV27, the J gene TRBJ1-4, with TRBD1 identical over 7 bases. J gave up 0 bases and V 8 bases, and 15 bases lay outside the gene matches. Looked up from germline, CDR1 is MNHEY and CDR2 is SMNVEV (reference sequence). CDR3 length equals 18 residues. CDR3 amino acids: CASRYRGGDLATNEKLFF. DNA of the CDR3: TGTGCCAGCCGATACAGGGGTGGGGATCTAGCAACTAATGAAAAACTGTTTTTT.

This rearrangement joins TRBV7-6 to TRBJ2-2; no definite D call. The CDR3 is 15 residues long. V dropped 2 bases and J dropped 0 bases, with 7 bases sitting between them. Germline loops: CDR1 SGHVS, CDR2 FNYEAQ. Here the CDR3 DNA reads TGTGCCAGCAGCTTACGTCCCACGAACACCGGGGAGCTGTTTTTT. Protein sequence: CASSLRPTNTGELFF. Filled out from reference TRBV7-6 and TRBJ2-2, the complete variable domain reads GAGVSQSPRYKVTKRGQDVALRCDPISGHVSLYWYRQALGQGPEFLTYFNYEAQQDKSGLPNDRFSAERPEGSISTLTIQRTEQRDSAMYRCASSLRPTNTGELFFGEGSRLTVL.

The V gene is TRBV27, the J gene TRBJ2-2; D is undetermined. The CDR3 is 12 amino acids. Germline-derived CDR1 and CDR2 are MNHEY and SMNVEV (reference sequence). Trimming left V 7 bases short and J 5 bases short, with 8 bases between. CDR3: CASTDHTGELFF. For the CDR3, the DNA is TGTGCCAGCACGGATCATACCGGGGAGCTGTTTTTT.

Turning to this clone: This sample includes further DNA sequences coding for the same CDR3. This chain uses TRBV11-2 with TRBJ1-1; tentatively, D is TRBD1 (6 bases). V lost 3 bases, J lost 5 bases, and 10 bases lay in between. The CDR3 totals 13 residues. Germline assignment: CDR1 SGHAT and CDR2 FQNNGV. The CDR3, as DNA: TGTGCCAGCAGCTTTACAGGGAGGACTGAAGCTTTCTTT. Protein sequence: CASSFTGRTEAFF. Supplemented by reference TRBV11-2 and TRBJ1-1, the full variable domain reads EAGVAQSPRYKIIEKRQSVAFWCNPISGHATLYWYQQILGQGPKLLIQFQNNGVVDDSQLPKDRFSAERLKGVDSTLKIQPAKLEDSAVYLCASSFTGRTEAFFGQGTRLTVV.

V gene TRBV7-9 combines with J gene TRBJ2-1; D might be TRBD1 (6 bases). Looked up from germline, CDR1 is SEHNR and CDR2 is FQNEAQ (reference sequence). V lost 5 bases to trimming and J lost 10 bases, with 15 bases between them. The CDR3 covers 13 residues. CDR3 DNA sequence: TGTGCCAGCAGCGGCGTCCAGGGGTGGGAGCAGTTCTTC. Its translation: CASSGVQGWEQFF.

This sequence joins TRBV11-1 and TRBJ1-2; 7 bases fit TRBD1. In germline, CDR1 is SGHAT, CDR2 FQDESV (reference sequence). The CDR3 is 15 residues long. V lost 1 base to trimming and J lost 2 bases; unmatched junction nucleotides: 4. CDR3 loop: CASSLVSGQNYGYTF. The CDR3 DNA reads TGTGCCAGCAGCTTAGTATCGGGACAGAACTATGGCTACACCTTC.